The next 28 T cell receptor beta chains were all read from a single sample in a study of T-cell memory formation after mild COVID-19. TCRdb passed the 5' RACE reads through MiXCR, listing each CDR3 protein once. The data contain roughly 600,000 distinct CDR3 sequences, approximately 18% of them singletons. The sequenced material came from PBMCs or a T cell subset sorted from them (not recorded which). These receptors were taken from an adult woman who had mild COVID-19 (a few samples of this study predate the infection). Cell type and time point are not known.

The V gene is TRBV3-1, the J gene TRBJ1-5; D ambiguous. V lost 4 bases and J lost 0, with 22 bases in between. Looked up from germline, CDR1 is LGHDT and CDR2 is YNNKEL (reference sequence). CDR3 length: 19 residues. The CDR3 loop reads CASSPSGPDLIYSNQPQHF. CDR3 bases: TGTGCCAGCAGCCCCTCCGGACCCGATTTAATTTATAGCAATCAGCCCCAGCATTTT.

The chain recombines TRBV9 with TRBJ1-1, with 8 bases fitting TRBD1. Germline trimming cut 3 bases from V and 0 bases from J; bases unmatched to any gene: 4. CDR3 length equals 15 residues. The V gene's germline CDR1 is SGDLS and CDR2 YYNGEE. The CDR3 DNA reads TGTGCCAGCAGCGCGGTGACAGGGGTGAACACTGAAGCTTTCTTT. Translated: CASSAVTGVNTEAFF.

This chain links TRBV11-3 with TRBJ2-1, with a tentative D call TRBD2 (5 bases). Per the germline V gene, CDR1 is SGHNT and CDR2 is YENEEA. CDR3 length: 16 residues. V lost 3 bases, J lost 0 bases, and 12 bases lay in between. The CDR3: CASSFRGQSSYNEQFF. CDR3 bases: TGTGCCAGCAGCTTCCGCGGGCAGAGCTCCTACAATGAGCAGTTCTTC.

The genes are TRBV6-5 and TRBJ1-2, with 8 bases lining up with TRBD1. Germline V gene sequence: CDR1 MNHEY, CDR2 SVGAGI. The CDR3 covers 16 residues. The trim removed 1 base at V and 2 bases at J, leaving 6 bases unmatched. The CDR3 nucleotides are TGTGCCAGCAGTTACTACGGACAGGGAGGAAACTATGGCTACACCTTC. Amino acid sequence: CASSYYGQGGNYGYTF.

This clonotype was counted only a few times. The V and J genes are TRBV30 and TRBJ2-1; tentatively, D is TRBD1 (5 bases). The CDR3 runs 13 residues. Germline assignment: CDR1 GTSNPN and CDR2 SVGIG (reference sequence). The V gene lost 5 bases and the J gene lost 4 bases, with 12 bases spanning the gap. In nucleotides, the CDR3 is TGTGCCTGGTGCCTGACAGATTACAATGAGCAGTTCTTC. This sequence encodes CAWCLTDYNEQFF.

In this sample, this clonotype turned up a few times. The rearrangement links TRBV11-2 to TRBJ2-7; 8 positions match TRBD1. Germline values: CDR1 SGHAT, CDR2 FQNNGV. The length of the CDR3 is 17 residues. Trimming removed 4 bases from V and 2 bases from J; junction bases left unmatched: 13. The CDR3 here is CASSSLSAGQEAYEQYF. CDR3 in DNA: TGTGCCAGCAGCTCCCTAAGTGCGGGACAGGAAGCCTACGAGCAGTACTTC.

This chain joins TRBV6-2 or TRBV6-3 and TRBJ2-7; possibly TRBD2 for D (6 bases). The CDR3 length is 14 residues. The germline V gene has CDR1 MNHEY and CDR2 SVGEGT. V was cut by 0 bases and J by 7 bases, with 13 bases left in between. The CDR3 DNA follows: TGTGCCAGCAGTTACTCGGCGGGAAGGGAAGAGCAGTACTTC. Translated, it gives CASSYSAGREEQYF.

Only a few counts were recorded for this clonotype. The rearrangement links TRBV18 to TRBJ2-3; D is unresolved. V lost 1 base, J lost 6 bases, and 17 bases lay in between. This CDR3 has 16 residues. CDR1 and CDR2 from the germline V gene are KGHSH and LQKENI. This CDR3 reads CASSPRGSPWTDTQYF. The CDR3 DNA reads TGTGCCAGCTCACCACGGGGATCTCCTTGGACGGATACGCAGTATTTT.

This clonotype was observed a few times. The rearrangement links TRBV24-1 to TRBJ2-7, with D uncertain. Trimming cost V 4 bases and J 5 bases, with 11 bases left between them. The V gene's germline CDR1 is KGHDR and CDR2 SFDVKD. This CDR3 is 13 amino acids long. The CDR3 bases are TGTGCCACCAGTGACTCAGGCCGGAACGAGCAGTACTTC. Translation gives CATSDSGRNEQYF.

V and J are TRBV6-2 or TRBV6-3 and TRBJ2-7; TRBD2 matches 13 bases. This CDR3 has 16 amino acids. Trimming cost V 11 bases and J 1 base; bases outside gene matches: 11. Germline loops: CDR1 MNHEY, CDR2 SVGEGT. The CDR3 protein is CAATSGGIHRSYEQYF. CDR3 nucleotides: TGTGCCGCGACTAGCGGGGGGATCCATAGATCCTACGAGCAGTACTTC.

This clonotype was counted ten times or more. V usage is TRBV7-3 and J usage is TRBJ2-5; D is perhaps TRBD1 (5 bases). The V end lost 8 bases, the J end lost 1 base, and 11 bases lay between the germline ends. The CDR3 is 13 residues long. Germline V gene sequence: CDR1 SGHTA, CDR2 FQGTGA. The CDR3 loop reads CASSRQRQETQYF. The CDR3 coding sequence is TGTGCCAGCTCGAGACAGCGCCAAGAGACCCAGTACTTC.

The table lists this clonotype with a few counts. The DNA for the CDR3 is TGCGCCAGCAGCTTGGAGGGACAGGGTATGAACGAGCAGTACTTC. The encoded protein is CASSLEGQGMNEQYF. J is TRBJ2-7 and V is TRBV5-1; 9 nucleotides align to TRBD1. The length of the CDR3 is 15 residues. Per the germline V gene, CDR1 is SGHRS and CDR2 is YFSETQ. Trimming took 0 bases from V and 5 from J; bases not matched to a gene: 6. Together with reference TRBV5-1 and TRBJ2-7, the CDR3 gives the full variable domain: KAGVTQTPRYLIKTRGQQVTLSCSPISGHRSVSWYQQTPGQGLQFLFEYFSETQRNKGNFPGRFSGRQFSNSRSEMNVSTLELGDSALYLCASSLEGQGMNEQYFGPGTRLTVT.

This clonotype turned up a few times. V is TRBV29-1 and J is TRBJ1-4; TRBD1 might be the D (5 bases). The V gene's germline CDR1 is SQVTM and CDR2 ANQGSEA. The V and J ends lost 6 bases and 0 bases respectively, with 17 bases between them. The CDR3 is 16 amino acids. Here the CDR3 DNA reads TGCAGCGTAGCCCAACGTGGGGGGGCAACTAATGAAAAACTGTTTTTT. As protein: CSVAQRGGATNEKLFF.

The chain uses TRBV20-1 and TRBJ2-5, with 8 bases identical to TRBD2. The V and J ends lost 0 bases and 1 base, in that order; junction bases with no gene match: 7. The CDR3 extends over 16 amino acids. The germline V gene encodes CDR1 DFQATT and CDR2 SNEGSKA (reference sequence). CDR3 sequence (DNA): TGCAGTGCTAGAGATTCGGGGGGGAGCCCCCAAGAGACCCAGTACTTC. It yields the protein CSARDSGGSPQETQYF.

The J gene is TRBJ1-5, the V gene TRBV12-3 or TRBV12-4; perhaps TRBD1 as D (6 bases). V lost 3 bases to trimming and J lost 0 bases, with 15 bases between them. The CDR3 totals 17 residues. CDR3 protein: CASSFRSEDSSNQPQHF. The CDR3 bases are TGTGCCAGCAGTTTCAGGTCCGAGGACAGTAGCAATCAGCCCCAGCATTTT.

The chain carries TRBV19 and TRBJ1-5; unclear D gene. V gave up 9 bases and J gave up 4 bases, with 10 bases separating them. The length of the CDR3 is 12 residues. CDR1 LNHDA and CDR2 SQIVND come from the germline V gene (reference sequence). CDR3 sequence reads: CASSPANQPQHF. DNA of the CDR3: TGTGCCAGCTCACCCGCAAATCAGCCCCAGCATTTT.

This clonotype occurred a few times. The chain carries TRBV6-2 or TRBV6-3 and TRBJ2-6; the D call may be TRBD1 or TRBD2 (5 bases each). The germline CDR1 and CDR2 sequences are MNHEY and SVGEGT. Trimming removed 10 bases at V and 4 bases at J, with 17 bases between. This CDR3 contains 15 residues. CDR3 amino acids: CATNGAAVGANVLTF. The DNA of the CDR3 is TGTGCCACCAACGGGGCGGCGGTAGGGGCCAACGTCCTGACTTTC.

The CDR3 spells CASSYFRPSSGANVLTF. The CDR3 DNA reads as TGTGCCAGCAGTTACTTTAGACCGAGCTCTGGGGCCAACGTCCTGACTTTC. This chain uses TRBV6-2 or TRBV6-3 with TRBJ2-6; D not resolved. The CDR3 sequence is 17 residues long. V was clipped by 1 base and J by 0 bases, with 10 bases between them. Germline V gene data show CDR1 as MNHEY and CDR2 as SVGEGT.

In its sample, this clonotype was seen a few times. The chain links TRBV12-3 or TRBV12-4 to TRBJ1-6; D possibly corresponds to TRBD1 (5 bases). Between the trimmed V and J ends, which lost 6 bases and 6 bases, there was a span of 12 bases. The CDR3 has 14 amino acids. The CDR3 spells CASRSTGTNSPLHF. The CDR3 DNA is TGTGCCAGCAGATCAACCGGGACTAATTCACCCCTCCACTTT.

This clonotype was detected a few times. This rearrangement joins TRBV5-4 to TRBJ2-3, with 8 bases lining up with TRBD2. V lost 2 bases to trimming and J lost 2 bases; unmatched junction nucleotides: 7. This CDR3 has 16 amino acids. The germline gives CDR1 SGHNT, CDR2 YYREEE (reference sequence). CDR3: CASSFPAGGSTDTQYF. The CDR3 coding sequence is TGTGCCAGCAGCTTTCCTGCGGGAGGATCCACAGATACGCAGTATTTT.

The chain combines TRBV11-3 with TRBJ2-1, with 14 bases lining up with TRBD2. The CDR3 runs 17 residues. V lost 5 bases and J lost 5; bases outside the gene matches: 8. CDR1 and CDR2 from the germline V gene are SGHNT and YENEEA. CDR3 residues: CASSRLAGGPGDNEQFF. CDR3 DNA sequence: TGTGCCAGCAGCCGACTAGCGGGAGGGCCAGGGGACAATGAGCAGTTCTTC.

This sequence joins TRBV6-4 and TRBJ2-3; weak D call: TRBD1 (5 bases). Germline V gives CDR1 MRHNA, CDR2 SNTAGT. The CDR3 totals 15 residues. V was shortened by 1 base and J by 4 bases, with 12 bases between the two germline ends. As DNA, the CDR3 is TGTGCCAGCAGTGACTTGCCAGGGATGGCAGATACGCAGTATTTT. Translating gives CASSDLPGMADTQYF.

The chain's CDR3 is CASSLGPVGQGSIYEQYF. Here the CDR3 DNA reads TGTGCCAGCAGCTTAGGCCCAGTAGGACAGGGGTCGATCTACGAGCAGTACTTC. The genes are TRBV11-2 and TRBJ2-7; 9 bases fit TRBD1. The CDR3 sequence is 18 residues long. Germline CDR1 and CDR2: SGHAT and FQNNGV. Losses at the gene ends were 1 base for V and 3 bases for J; bases not matched to a gene: 13.

This clonotype was found a few times. The chain has TRBV4-2 and TRBJ2-1; TRBD2 agrees at 13 bases. The CDR3 totals 19 residues. Germline values: CDR1 LGHNA, CDR2 YNFKEQ. Germline trimming cut 1 base from V and 7 bases from J; bases unmatched to any gene: 13. The CDR3 DNA reads as TGTGCCAGCAGCCAAGTAGGTCGGATGGGGACTAGCGGGAAGAATGAGCAGTTCTTC. Its protein product is CASSQVGRMGTSGKNEQFF.

The chain recombines TRBV7-2 with TRBJ1-6; TRBD1 is a possible D gene (5 bases). The germline V gene has CDR1 SGHTA and CDR2 FQGNSA. The CDR3 covers 16 residues. Trimming shortened V by 5 bases and J by 7 bases, and 18 bases separated the two germline ends. In DNA form, the CDR3 reads TGTGCCAGCAGCCCCGGGACCGCGTCACTGAATTCACCCCTCCACTTT. Its translation: CASSPGTASLNSPLHF.

The rearrangement joins TRBV11-2 to TRBJ1-1; a weak D match, TRBD1 (5 bases). The ends were cut back, 7 bases at V and 1 base at J, with 16 bases in the middle. The germline V gene encodes CDR1 SGHAT and CDR2 FQNNGV. This CDR3 contains 15 residues. CDR3 amino acids: CASIPAGGGNTEAFF. The CDR3 bases are TGTGCCAGCATCCCTGCGGGGGGAGGGAACACTGAAGCTTTCTTT.

V and J are TRBV15 and TRBJ2-1; tentatively, D is TRBD1 (5 bases). The germline CDR1 and CDR2 sequences are LNHNV and YYDKDF (reference sequence). This CDR3 region has 11 residues. Trimming took off 5 bases at V and 6 bases at J, with 5 bases between the two ends. The CDR3 is CATSDSNEQFF. In DNA form, the CDR3 reads TGTGCCACCAGCGACAGCAATGAGCAGTTCTTC.

The rearrangement uses TRBV4-1 and TRBJ2-5; 13 bases are a match to TRBD2. Germline V lookup: CDR1 MGHRA, CDR2 YSYEKL. Losses at the gene ends were 0 bases for V and 4 bases for J; bases not matched to a gene: 5. There are 17 residues in the CDR3. This CDR3 reads CASSQDKTSGGRETQYF. Here the CDR3 DNA reads TGCGCCAGCAGCCAAGATAAGACTAGCGGGGGGCGAGAGACCCAGTACTTC.